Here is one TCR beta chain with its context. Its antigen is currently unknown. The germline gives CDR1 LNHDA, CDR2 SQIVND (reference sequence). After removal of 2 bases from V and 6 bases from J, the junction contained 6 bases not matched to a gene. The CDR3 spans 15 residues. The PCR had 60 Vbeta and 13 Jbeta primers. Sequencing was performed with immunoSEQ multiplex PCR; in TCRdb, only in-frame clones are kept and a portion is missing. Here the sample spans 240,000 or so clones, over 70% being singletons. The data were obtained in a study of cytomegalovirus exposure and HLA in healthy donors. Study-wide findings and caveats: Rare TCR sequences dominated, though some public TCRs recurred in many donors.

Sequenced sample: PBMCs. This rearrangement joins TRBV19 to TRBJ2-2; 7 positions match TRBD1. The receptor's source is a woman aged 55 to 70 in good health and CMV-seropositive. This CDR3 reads CASSILGQLPGELFF. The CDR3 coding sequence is TGTGCCAGTAGTATATTGGGACAGCTCCCCGGGGAGCTGTTTTTT.